These 19 T cell receptor beta chains came from one sample sequenced in a study of cytomegalovirus exposure and HLA in healthy donors. Vbeta (60) and Jbeta (13) primers were used in the PCR. The repertoire was sequenced with immunoSEQ multiplex PCR; TCRdb's copy has only in-frame clones and lacks some. The sample yields 65,000 or so clones, 62% seen once. Sequenced material: PBMCs. These receptors all come from a man under 40 in good health and CMV-seronegative.

V gene TRBV2 combines with J gene TRBJ2-2; 15 nucleotides agree with TRBD2. The CDR3 length is 18 residues. Germline trimming cut 4 bases from V and 7 bases from J; bases unmatched to any gene: 10. CDR1 and CDR2 from the germline V gene are SNHLY and FYNNEI. Here the CDR3 DNA reads TGTGCCAGCAGTGGACCTGGACTAGCGGGGGGGCCAGTCGGGGAGCTGTTTTTT. Its protein is CASSGPGLAGGPVGELFF.

The J gene is TRBJ2-5, the V gene TRBV29-1; D remains ambiguous. Trimming pared 5 bases from V and 5 bases from J, leaving 9 bases between. Germline loops: CDR1 SQVTM, CDR2 ANQGSEA. CDR3 length equals 11 residues. This CDR3 reads CSVKVSETQYF. The CDR3 nucleotides are TGCAGCGTTAAAGTCTCGGAGACCCAGTACTTC.

The V call is TRBV25-1, the J call TRBJ1-4, with D possibly being TRBD1 (6 bases). Trimming took 5 bases from V and 5 from J, leaving 12 bases between them. CDR3 length: 14 residues. Germline loops: CDR1 MGHDK, CDR2 SYGVNS. DNA for the CDR3: TGTGCCAGCAGTAGCAGGGGCCGGAATGAAAAACTGTTTTTT. Translation: CASSSRGRNEKLFF.

J is TRBJ1-2 and V is TRBV7-2; D unresolved. This CDR3 is built from 13 residues. V was trimmed by 4 bases and J by 0 bases, leaving 6 bases between them. Germline CDR1 is SGHTA and CDR2 is FQGNSA. The CDR3 sequence is CASSSVPNYGYTF. The CDR3, as DNA: TGTGCCAGCAGCTCGGTCCCTAACTATGGCTACACCTTC.

The genes are TRBV27 and TRBJ2-7, with D possibly TRBD1 on 6 matching bases. V shed 5 bases and J shed 4 bases, with 15 bases lying between them. CDR1 and CDR2 from the germline V gene are MNHEY and SMNVEV (reference sequence). The CDR3 runs to 14 residues. CDR3 loop: CASSPQGTGYEQYF. The CDR3 bases are TGTGCCAGCAGTCCTCAGGGGACCGGGTACGAGCAGTACTTC.

The V call is TRBV2, the J call TRBJ2-1; 14 nucleotides line up with TRBD2. The CDR3 is 18 amino acids. Germline CDR1 and CDR2: SNHLY and FYNNEI. Trimming at V came to 6 bases and at J to 3 bases, leaving 10 bases not matched to a gene. CDR3 protein: CASRRTWTSGGNYNEQFF. DNA for the CDR3: TGTGCCAGCAGGAGGACCTGGACTAGCGGGGGGAACTACAATGAGCAGTTCTTC.

The rearrangement links TRBV6-1 to TRBJ1-3; D call uncertain. V was trimmed by 2 bases and J by 10 bases, leaving 12 bases between them. This CDR3 has 13 residues. Germline assignment: CDR1 MNHNS and CDR2 SASEGT. The CDR3 reads CASSESRGLTIYF. The DNA of the CDR3 is TGTGCCAGCAGTGAATCCCGGGGTCTGACCATATATTTT.

The rearrangement uses TRBV4-1 and TRBJ2-3; TRBD2 matches 9 bases. Trimming took 5 bases from V and 2 from J; bases not matched to a gene: 14. Germline V gene sequence: CDR1 MGHRA, CDR2 YSYEKL. The CDR3 length is 18 residues. The CDR3 region has the DNA TGCGCCAGCAGCGCCAGCACTAGCGGGTTTTCTATCACAGATACGCAGTATTTT. This encodes CASSASTSGFSITDTQYF.

The V and J genes are TRBV29-1 and TRBJ2-1; D gene unclear. The CDR3 totals 13 residues. V was cut by 0 bases and J by 9 bases, with 12 bases left in between. CDR1 is SQVTM and CDR2 is ANQGSEA in the germline V gene. The CDR3 region has the DNA TGCAGCGTTGAAGATCCGGTGCGTGGTGAGCAGTTCTTC. Translation: CSVEDPVRGEQFF.

V usage is TRBV9 and J usage is TRBJ2-6; 10 nucleotides line up with TRBD2. In germline, CDR1 is SGDLS, CDR2 YYNGEE. The CDR3 has 18 residues. The trim removed 0 bases at V and 0 bases at J, leaving 3 bases unmatched. The CDR3 reads CASSVASGGSSGANVLTF. The CDR3 DNA is TGTGCCAGCAGCGTAGCTAGCGGGGGCAGCTCTGGGGCCAACGTCCTGACTTTC.

V usage is TRBV28 and J usage is TRBJ2-1; 8 bases match TRBD2. The CDR3 has 15 amino acids. Looked up from germline, CDR1 is MDHEN and CDR2 is SYDVKM. V gave up 2 bases and J gave up 2 bases; unmatched junction bases: 2. The CDR3: CASSLPGGAYNEQFF. CDR3 coding DNA: TGTGCCAGCAGTTTACCGGGGGGGGCCTACAATGAGCAGTTCTTC.

This clone was picked up a small number of times. The chain couples TRBV10-3 to TRBJ2-7, with 15 bases aligning to TRBD2. Looked up from germline, CDR1 is ENHRY and CDR2 is SYGVKD. The CDR3 length is 17 residues. With V trimmed by 0 bases and J by 3 bases, 3 bases remained unmatched. Here the CDR3 reads CAISESGTSGGLYEQYF. The DNA for the CDR3 is TGTGCCATCAGTGAGTCCGGGACTAGCGGGGGGCTCTACGAGCAGTACTTC.

The gene calls are TRBV5-1 and TRBJ1-4, with 7 nucleotides matching TRBD1. This CDR3 is 14 amino acids long. Trimming took 4 bases from V and 7 from J; bases not matched to a gene: 7. The germline V gene encodes CDR1 SGHRS and CDR2 YFSETQ. The CDR3: CASSPGDSGEKLFF. The DNA of the CDR3 is TGCGCCAGCAGCCCGGGGGACAGCGGTGAAAAACTGTTTTTT.

This rearrangement joins TRBV4-1 to TRBJ1-2; 8 nucleotides match TRBD1. This CDR3 comprises 15 residues. Unmatched junction bases numbered 7, after V lost 1 base and J lost 6 bases. Germline V gene data show CDR1 as MGHRA and CDR2 as YSYEKL. The CDR3: CASSQAPQGADGYTF. DNA for the CDR3: TGCGCCAGCAGCCAAGCCCCCCAGGGGGCCGATGGCTACACCTTC.

This clone has just a few counts. This rearrangement joins TRBV15 to TRBJ1-2, with D possibly matching TRBD1 (6 bases). Per the germline V gene, CDR1 is LNHNV and CDR2 is YYDKDF (reference sequence). Between the trimmed V and J ends, which lost 1 base and 1 base, there was a span of 10 bases. The CDR3 contains 15 residues. The CDR3 region has the DNA TGTGCCACCAGCAGAGGAGTACAGGGTAACTATGGCTACACCTTC. This translates into CATSRGVQGNYGYTF.

There are a few counts of this clone. The J gene is TRBJ2-1, the V gene TRBV18; D possibly corresponds to TRBD2 (5 bases). The CDR3 loop spans 15 amino acids. V was clipped by 4 bases and J by 9 bases, with 19 bases between them. From germline, CDR1 is KGHSH and CDR2 LQKENI. CDR3 region: CASSRRAALGSEQFF. The CDR3 DNA sequence: TGTGCCAGCTCACGTAGGGCAGCCCTAGGGAGTGAGCAGTTCTTC.

The gene calls are TRBV19 and TRBJ2-7, with TRBD1 identical over 8 bases. The J segment lost 8 bases and the V segment lost 5 bases, leaving 17 bases of the junction unmatched. The CDR3 is 16 residues long. The V gene's germline CDR1 is LNHDA and CDR2 SQIVND (reference sequence). This chain's CDR3 is CASSLGGSRQGRQQYF. As DNA, the CDR3 is TGTGCCAGTAGTTTAGGAGGGTCCAGACAGGGGCGCCAGCAGTACTTC.

The chain joins TRBV18 to TRBJ2-7, with D tentatively TRBD1 (5 bases). Germline assignment: CDR1 KGHSH and CDR2 LQKENI. V was pared by 3 bases and J by 3 bases, with 12 bases between. This CDR3 is 14 amino acids long. In DNA, the CDR3 is TGTGCCAGCTCACCTGGTGGGGCGGTCTACGAGCAGTACTTC. Translating it yields CASSPGGAVYEQYF.

This clone was detected a few times. This sequence joins TRBV25-1 and TRBJ1-5; a possible D gene is TRBD1 (5 bases). The germline gives CDR1 MGHDK, CDR2 SYGVNS. Trimming took 4 bases from V and 0 from J, leaving 7 bases between them. This CDR3 has 14 amino acids. CDR3 in amino acids: CASSGDYSNQPQHF. In DNA, the CDR3 is TGTGCCAGCAGTGGGGACTATAGCAATCAGCCCCAGCATTTT.